Listed below are T cell receptor beta chains from one sample, sequenced in a study of T cells in Graves' hyperthyroidism and ophthalmopathy. TCRdb ran MiXCR on the multiplex PCR reads and lists one entry per CDR3 protein. The sample has 350,000 to 500,000 distinct CDR3 sequences; approximately 14% are singletons. The sequencing sample was made of blood. The receptors derive from a woman between 18 and 29 years old with Graves' hyperthyroidism. Each CDR3 is given without its conserved first and last residue. Each record gives: V gene, clone size, J gene, CDR3 protein. Part of the rows lack a size; the others show once, few, many or a class for expanded clones.

TRBV7-8	.	TRBJ1-2	ASSLAGDGPGGYT
TRBV6-1	few	TRBJ1-5	ASSDRSNQPQH
TRBV18	many	TRBJ2-4	ASSPTLVLAKNIQY
TRBV4-3	many	TRBJ1-1	ASSQDPRTEAF
TRBV20-1	many	TRBJ2-7	SARDPSGRASLSEQY
TRBV11-2	many	TRBJ1-1	ASSLVFPTAEAF
TRBV9	many	TRBJ2-1	ASSVTGETYNEQF
TRBV12-3/TRBV12-4	many	TRBJ1-1	ASSLQENTEAF
TRBV20-1	many	TRBJ1-1	SAYLDRVGEAF
TRBV28	many	TRBJ1-4	ASNPQVLNEKLF
TRBV6-1	many	TRBJ1-1	ASSETGWDTEAF
TRBV14	.	TRBJ2-5	ASSQVFNRVY
TRBV6-2/TRBV6-3	many	TRBJ1-5	ASSYGLVQILQPQH
TRBV28	many	TRBJ1-5	ASSLWENNQPQH
TRBV6-1	few	TRBJ1-3	ASSFRDSGNTIY
TRBV6-2/TRBV6-3	.	TRBJ2-2	ASRSRVTGELF
TRBV24-1	.	TRBJ1-2	ATSGVGQGIFGYT
TRBV12-3/TRBV12-4	many	TRBJ2-7	ASSLYGGGYEQY
TRBV12-3/TRBV12-4	many	TRBJ2-1	ASSFGSGARREQF
TRBV10-2	.	TRBJ1-5	ASSESRIWPQH
TRBV3-1	.	TRBJ1-6	ASSNRDRGADSPLH
TRBV2	many	TRBJ2-3	ASSDLGQVGYGTDTQY
TRBV10-3	.	TRBJ2-5	AISELWFQETQY
TRBV11-2	many	TRBJ2-7	ASSLVGDEQY
TRBV9	.	TRBJ1-6	ASSVAELGSPLH
TRBV24-1	many	TRBJ2-5	ATSDLVGGRQY
TRBV5-1	many	TRBJ2-3	ASRDPTDTQY
TRBV6-1	many	TRBJ2-1	ATAWTGVGEQF
TRBV10-2	.	TRBJ2-2	ASSDSASASSTGELF
TRBV5-8	few	TRBJ2-3	ASSTDRTDTQY
TRBV6-2/TRBV6-3	.	TRBJ1-1	ASAGRAEAF
TRBV5-5	many	TRBJ1-5	ASSSQGGGSQPQH
TRBV28	many	TRBJ1-1	ASSSGMGTETTEAF
TRBV20-1	.	TRBJ2-1	SVRDGTSGRAGNEQF
TRBV6-5	few	TRBJ2-7	ASSYLGSRSEQY
TRBV9	few	TRBJ2-6	ASSDQTAATVSGANVLT
TRBV9	few	TRBJ2-1	ASSGRGSSGYNEQF
TRBV2	.	TRBJ2-5	ASRENPRSPETQY
TRBV29-1	.	TRBJ1-3	SVVVPAGNTIY
TRBV2	.	TRBJ2-7	ATTGLADYEQY
TRBV28	many	TRBJ2-1	ASSPGTSDEQF
TRBV9	few	TRBJ2-3	ASSVASGSEDTRY
TRBV2	many	TRBJ2-1	ASLSQRGGEQF
TRBV18	.	TRBJ1-5	ASSPSQGNNQPQH
TRBV7-9	.	TRBJ1-2	ASSLVRGLQGSGT
TRBV30	many	TRBJ2-4	AWSLAGGKNIQY